This is a list of T cell receptor beta chains from one sample in a study of human T cells and chemical hapten exposure. TCRdb redid the calling of the RACE reads with MiXCR, one entry per CDR3 protein. The sample holds 100,000 or so distinct CDR3 sequences; around 35% are singletons and the top ten take around 2.8%. This sample comprised whole blood, obtained in connection with sensitization to the hapten diphenylcyclopropenone (DPC). Receptor source: a man between 35 and 55 years old with alopecia areata. Some clones in this sample may be carry-over from other donors' samples. Both conserved end residues are part of each CDR3. The D gene is left open where the match is weak. Size values are once, few and many counts, or a class for expanded clones, and some rows have none.

V,J,size,D,DNA,CDR3
TRBV28,TRBJ1-1,few,.,TGTGCCAGCATCTCACTGCCGGGAGCTGGAGCTTTCTTT,CASISLPGAGAFF
TRBV27,TRBJ2-1,.,TRBD1,TGTGCCAGCAGCAACAGGGGGCAAAGGTTAGTCGGGCAGTTCTTC,CASSNRGQRLVGQFF
TRBV27,TRBJ2-5,.,TRBD2,TGTGCCAGCAGTACCCGCGCCTGGGGGGGGGAGACCCAGTACTTC,CASSTRAWGGETQYF
TRBV7-3,TRBJ2-1,few,TRBD1,TGTGCCAGCAGCTTAAGGGCGGGACAGGGGGTTAGGGATGAGCAGTTCTTC,CASSLRAGQGVRDEQFF
TRBV3-1,TRBJ1-5,.,.,TGTGCCAGCAGCCAAGATTTAAGCAATCAGCCCCAGCATTTT,CASSQDLSNQPQHF
TRBV6-1,TRBJ2-4,.,.,TGTGCCAGCAGTGGATGGGGCGCAGGGGGGAAGGGCAAAAACATTCAGTACTTC,CASSGWGAGGKGKNIQYF
TRBV6-5,TRBJ2-7,.,TRBD2,TGTGCCAGTGAACCTAGCGGGAGGGCCGGCGAGCAGTGCTTC,CASEPSGRAGEQCF
TRBV10-3,TRBJ2-2,few,TRBD2,TGTGCCATCAGTGACTTACGACTAGCGGGAGTATCCGGGGAGCTGTTTTTT,CAISDLRLAGVSGELFF
TRBV3-1,TRBJ2-1,.,.,TGTGCCAGCAGCCGAGCGCCGGGGCACAATGAGCAGTTCTTC,CASSRAPGHNEQFF
TRBV12-3/TRBV12-4,TRBJ2-4,few,TRBD1,TGTGCCAGCGGTGACAGGGGATACATTCAGTACTTC,CASGDRGYIQYF
TRBV2,TRBJ2-4,.,TRBD2,TGTGCCAGCACCCACGGACTAGCGGGAGCCAAAAACATTCAGTACTTC,CASTHGLAGAKNIQYF
TRBV12-3/TRBV12-4,TRBJ1-5,.,TRBD1,TGTGCCAGCGGGGCAGGGGGCCAACAGCCCCAGCATTTT,CASGAGGQQPQHF
TRBV20-1,TRBJ2-7,few,.,TGCAGTGCTGCCGTCCTATACGAGCAGTACTTC,CSAAVLYEQYF
TRBV7-2,TRBJ1-6,few,.,TGTGCCAGCAGCTTAGGAGGCAGGGGTTCACCCCTCCACTTT,CASSLGGRGSPLHF
TRBV4-2,TRBJ2-7,few,TRBD2,TGTGCCAGCAGCCAAGATAGGACTAGCCCCTCCTACGAGCAGTACTTC,CASSQDRTSPSYEQYF
TRBV5-5,TRBJ2-1,.,TRBD2,TGTGCCAGCAGCTCAGGGACTAGCGGGACCTACAATGAGCAGTTCTTC,CASSSGTSGTYNEQFF
TRBV11-2,TRBJ2-5,few,TRBD2,TGTGCCAGCAGCCAAGGACTAGATAGAGAGACCCAGTACTTC,CASSQGLDRETQYF
TRBV5-1,TRBJ2-3,.,TRBD2,TGCGCCAGCAGCTTGGTAGCGGGGGAAACAGATACGCAGTATTTT,CASSLVAGETDTQYF
TRBV21-1,TRBJ1-2,.,.,TGTGCCAGCAGCTACTTGGACAGGCCGGACTATGGCTACACCTTC,CASSYLDRPDYGYTF
TRBV7-8,TRBJ1-3,few,.,TGTGCCAGCAGCTTAGCCGGAAACACCATATATTTT,CASSLAGNTIYF
TRBV19,TRBJ2-5,.,.,TGTGCCAGTAGTAGGGTAGGGGTGGAAGAGACCCAGTACTTC,CASSRVGVEETQYF